The rows below give T cell receptor beta chains drawn from one sample of a study of shared clonotypes between healthy human individuals. The data were produced by immunoSEQ multiplex PCR, yet TCRdb's version contains in-frame clones alone and is incomplete. The sample lists 800,000 or so clones, roughly 96% occurring once. The sample taken for sequencing was naive CD8+ T cells sorted from blood. The receptors stem from a man between 25 and 39 years old in good health. Each CDR3 is given with its conserved first and last residue. D genes are given only for firm matches. Some rows have no size entry. The others give once, few or many, or a class for an expanded clone.

>.|TRBV7-9|TRBJ1-2|TRBD1
CASSWTGAGYTF
TGTGCCAGCAGCTGGACAGGGGCTGGCTACACCTTC
>.|TRBV7-9|TRBJ2-1|.
CASSLGIGPMGNEQFF
TGTGCCAGCAGCTTAGGCATTGGCCCAATGGGCAATGAGCAGTTCTTC
>.|TRBV29-1|TRBJ2-5|.
CSVRGEKTQYF
TGCAGCGTTAGGGGGGAGAAGACCCAGTACTTC
>once|TRBV29-1|TRBJ2-1|TRBD2
CSVVLAGGGNEQFF
TGCAGCGTCGTACTAGCGGGAGGGGGCAATGAGCAGTTCTTC
>.|TRBV4-3|TRBJ2-7|TRBD2
CASSQDVTSGNEQYF
TGCGCCAGCAGCCAAGACGTGACTAGCGGGAACGAGCAGTACTTC
>.|TRBV7-8|TRBJ1-1|TRBD1
CASSFIPDRGWTEAFF
TGTGCCAGCAGCTTTATTCCTGACAGGGGGTGGACTGAAGCTTTCTTT
>.|TRBV28|TRBJ1-5|.
CASSLWGLDQPQHF
TGTGCCAGCAGTTTATGGGGGCTTGATCAGCCCCAGCATTTT
>.|TRBV7-2|TRBJ1-5|.
CASSTRLGVDQPQHF
TGTGCCAGCAGCACCCGGTTAGGTGTTGATCAGCCCCAGCATTTT
>.|TRBV5-5|TRBJ2-5|.
CASSRLSGRETQYF
TGTGCCAGCAGCAGGCTATCAGGTCGAGAGACCCAGTACTTC
>.|TRBV29-1|TRBJ2-1|.
CSAAPAAGQSSYNEQFF
TGCAGCGCCGCCCCCGCGGCGGGGCAAAGCTCCTACAATGAGCAGTTCTTC
>.|TRBV29-1|TRBJ2-7|.
CSVAGSVQYF
TGCAGCGTCGCTGGGAGCGTGCAGTACTTC
>.|TRBV19|TRBJ2-1|TRBD2
CASSFLAGSDEQFF
TGTGCCAGTAGTTTCCTAGCGGGATCGGATGAGCAGTTCTTC
>.|TRBV5-1|TRBJ2-5|.
CASSLFSGGQPETQYF
TGCGCCAGCAGCTTGTTTTCTGGGGGCCAGCCGGAGACCCAGTACTTC
>once|TRBV7-3|TRBJ1-1|.
CASSQIRVRNTEAFF
TGTGCCAGCAGCCAAATCCGGGTAAGGAACACTGAAGCTTTCTTT
>.|TRBV14|TRBJ2-1|TRBD2
CASSQRFLAGEYTPGGQFF
TGTGCCAGCAGCCAAAGATTCCTAGCGGGAGAGTACACCCCCGGCGGACAGTTCTTC
>.|TRBV7-9|TRBJ1-5|TRBD1
CASSGTGPGGPQHF
TGTGCCAGCAGCGGGACAGGGCCAGGTGGGCCCCAGCATTTT
>once|TRBV29-1|TRBJ2-7|.
CSVLGALPYEQYF
TGCAGCGTCCTCGGGGCCCTACCCTACGAGCAGTACTTC
>.|TRBV7-9|TRBJ2-1|.
CASSPNSARFYNEQFF
TGTGCCAGCAGCCCAAATAGCGCGAGGTTTTACAATGAGCAGTTCTTC
>.|TRBV15|TRBJ2-1|.
CATSRDMRSSYNEQFF
TGTGCCACCAGCAGAGATATGAGGAGCTCCTACAATGAGCAGTTCTTC
>.|TRBV7-2|TRBJ2-7|.
CASSPMGGITYEQYF
TGTGCCAGCAGCCCGATGGGCGGGATAACCTACGAGCAGTACTTC
>.|TRBV5-6|TRBJ2-1|.
CASSLVRTAYNEQFF
TGTGCCAGCAGCTTGGTCCGGACTGCCTACAATGAGCAGTTCTTC
>.|TRBV29-1|TRBJ1-2|TRBD1
CSVGADRANSYGYTF
TGCAGCGTTGGAGCCGACAGGGCCAATTCCTATGGCTACACCTTC
>.|TRBV19|TRBJ2-1|.
CASSRFGGAYEQFF
TGTGCCAGTAGTAGGTTCGGCGGGGCCTATGAGCAGTTCTTC
>.|TRBV6-5|TRBJ2-7|.
CASSLTNNEHYEQYF
TGTGCCAGCAGTCTAACGAATAACGAACACTACGAGCAGTACTTC
>.|TRBV5-8|TRBJ2-7|TRBD1
CASSPRGQGSTYEQYF
TGTGCCAGCAGCCCGAGGGGACAGGGGTCGACCTACGAGCAGTACTTC
>.|TRBV7-9|TRBJ2-1|.
CASSLEAVTSYNEQFF
TGTGCCAGCAGCTTAGAAGCGGTAACATCCTACAATGAGCAGTTCTTC
>.|TRBV5-1|TRBJ2-3|.
CASTSEAETNTDTQYF
TGCGCCAGCACCTCAGAAGCGGAGACAAACACAGATACGCAGTATTTT
>.|TRBV7-8|TRBJ2-3|.
CASSLNAGQLSTDTQYF
TGTGCCAGCAGCCTCAACGCCGGACAGTTAAGCACAGATACGCAGTATTTT
>.|TRBV28|TRBJ2-4|.
CASSFPPGLKNIQYF
TGTGCCAGCAGTTTCCCCCCGGGATTAAAAAACATTCAGTACTTC
>.|TRBV28|TRBJ2-1|TRBD1
CASSFLQGASYEQFF
TGTGCCAGCAGTTTCCTGCAGGGGGCTAGTTATGAGCAGTTCTTC
>.|TRBV27|TRBJ2-7|.
CASSLGTSYEQYF
TGTGCCAGCAGTTTGGGGACGTCCTACGAGCAGTACTTC